This is a list of T cell receptor beta chains from one sample in a study of glioma-infiltrating T cells after dendritic cell vaccination. Only in-frame clones appear in the TCRdb table, and some are missing; sequencing was by immunoSEQ multiplex PCR. Of more than 100,000 clones listed, roughly 76% are singletons. The sample consisted of blood, taken before dendritic cell vaccination. The receptors were sampled from a human donor with glioblastoma. Each CDR3 is given with its conserved first and last residue. D genes are given only for firm matches. Rows may omit the clone size; those that give it use once, few, many or a size class.

>TRBD1|few|TRBJ1-2|TRBV6-5
CASSYLRTGGTYGYTF
TGTGCCAGCAGTTATCTTCGGACAGGGGGGACCTATGGCTACACCTTC
>TRBD2|NA|TRBJ2-7|TRBV5-4
CASSLGPSGGRDSYEQYF
TGTGCCAGCAGCTTGGGTCCTAGCGGGGGGCGAGACTCCTACGAGCAGTACTTC
>TRBD2|NA|TRBJ2-5|TRBV11-2
CASSLSSGGVQETQYF
TGTGCCAGCAGCTTAAGCAGCGGGGGAGTTCAAGAGACCCAGTACTTC
>NA|once|TRBJ2-5|TRBV2
CASSPDRWQETQYF
TGTGCCAGCAGTCCTGATCGGTGGCAAGAGACCCAGTACTTC
>NA|few|TRBJ1-1|TRBV14
CASSPWGRIFTEAFF
TGTGCCAGCAGCCCTTGGGGCAGGATTTTCACTGAAGCTTTCTTT
>TRBD2|NA|TRBJ2-3|TRBV7-3
CASSLSGGGARDTQYF
TGTGCCAGCAGCTTAAGTGGCGGGGGGGCTAGAGATACGCAGTATTTT
>NA|NA|TRBJ1-1|TRBV6-6
CATTQFAEAFF
TGTGCCACCACACAGTTCGCTGAAGCTTTCTTT
>NA|NA|TRBJ1-4|TRBV11-2
CASSSFPRGNEKLFF
TGTGCCAGCAGCTCTTTTCCCAGGGGTAATGAAAAACTGTTTTTT
>NA|NA|TRBJ2-3|TRBV5-1
CASSLLLTDTQYF
TGCGCCAGCAGCTTGCTTCTTACAGATACGCAGTATTTT
>TRBD1|NA|TRBJ1-1|TRBV4-1
CASSHPTGGRGEAFF
TGCGCCAGCAGCCACCCCACAGGGGGGAGAGGTGAAGCTTTCTTT
>TRBD1|NA|TRBJ2-7|TRBV5-1
CASSSRTGIEQYF
TGCGCCAGCAGCTCCCGGACAGGGATCGAGCAGTACTTC
>NA|NA|TRBJ1-1|TRBV6-6
CASSLSSGGENTEAFF
TGTGCCAGCAGTTTATCGTCGGGGGGCGAGAACACTGAAGCTTTCTTT
>TRBD2|few|TRBJ2-1|TRBV6-6
CASSYQTLAGEQFF
TGTGCCAGCAGTTACCAAACACTAGCGGGCGAGCAGTTCTTC
>TRBD1|NA|TRBJ1-5|TRBV18
CASSSGQGKNQPQHF
TGTGCCAGCTCATCTGGACAGGGTAAAAATCAGCCCCAGCATTTT
>NA|NA|TRBJ2-4|TRBV2
CASSDFKNNKNIQYF
TGTGCCAGCAGTGATTTTAAAAACAACAAAAACATTCAGTACTTC
>TRBD2|NA|TRBJ2-2|TRBV19
CASSPLTRGVTGELFF
TGTGCCAGTAGTCCCTTAACGCGGGGGGTCACCGGGGAGCTGTTTTTT
>TRBD1|NA|TRBJ2-7|TRBV19
CASRNTGTGPYEQYF
TGTGCCAGTAGAAACACCGGGACAGGGCCCTACGAGCAGTACTTC
>TRBD1|once|TRBJ1-2|TRBV18
CASSRDRENYGYTF
TGTGCCAGCTCACGGGACAGGGAGAACTATGGCTACACCTTC
>NA|NA|TRBJ2-7|TRBV11-3
CASSLTGLGGRNEQYF
TGTGCCAGCAGCTTAACAGGGTTAGGGGGAAGAAACGAGCAGTACTTC
>TRBD1|NA|TRBJ1-1|TRBV7-2
CASNNRGATEAFF
TGTGCCAGCAACAACAGGGGAGCGACTGAAGCTTTCTTT
>NA|NA|TRBJ1-2|TRBV13
CASSLVSDQPLANYGYTF
TGTGCCAGCAGCTTAGTTTCTGACCAACCTCTAGCTAACTATGGCTACACCTTC
>NA|NA|TRBJ1-5|TRBV27
CASSSVGGYQPQHF
TGTGCCAGCAGTTCTGTTGGGGGCTATCAGCCCCAGCATTTT
>TRBD2|NA|TRBJ2-5|TRBV6-5
CASSYTSGGPDYF
TGTGCCAGCAGTTACACTAGCGGGGGCCCGGATTACTTC
>NA|NA|TRBJ2-3|TRBV5-1
CASSSLPTDTQYF
TGCGCCAGCAGCTCACTTCCCACAGATACGCAGTATTTT
>TRBD1|once|TRBJ1-2|TRBV6-5
CASRPPGTGVGGYTF
TGTGCCAGCAGGCCCCCCGGGACAGGGGTTGGTGGCTACACCTTC
>NA|NA|TRBJ1-1|TRBV21-1
CASSKQGHKNTEAFF
TGTGCCAGCAGCAAACAGGGACACAAGAACACTGAAGCTTTCTTT
>NA|NA|TRBJ2-7|TRBV4-3
CASSQDNRVYYEQYF
TGCGCCAGCAGCCAAGATAATCGGGTCTACTACGAGCAGTACTTC
>NA|NA|TRBJ1-2|TRBV19
CASHPQGRDGYTF
TGTGCCAGTCATCCCCAGGGGCGCGATGGCTACACCTTC
>NA|NA|TRBJ1-5|TRBV4-1
CASSQEVSGDGNQPQHF
TGCGCCAGCAGCCAAGAGGTGTCAGGGGATGGGAATCAGCCCCAGCATTTT
>TRBD1|NA|TRBJ1-6|TRBV15
CATSRPGTGSPLHF
TGTGCCACCAGCAGACCCGGGACAGGCTCACCCCTCCACTTT
>NA|NA|TRBJ2-3|TRBV10-3
CAISDGGSRSADTQYF
TGTGCCATCAGTGATGGTGGGTCTAGGTCTGCAGATACGCAGTATTTT
>TRBD1|NA|TRBJ2-3|TRBV25-1
CASRGTGGLSDTQYF
TGTGCCAGCAGGGGGACAGGGGGCCTTTCAGATACGCAGTATTTT
>TRBD1|NA|TRBJ1-5|TRBV6-6
CASSVQGANQPQHF
TGTGCCAGCAGTGTCCAGGGGGCGAATCAGCCCCAGCATTTT
>NA|NA|TRBJ1-4|TRBV11-2
CASSLGRATNGKLFF
TGTGCCAGCAGCTTAGGCAGGGCAACTAATGGAAAACTGTTTTTT
>NA|NA|TRBJ2-5|TRBV19
CASSTMSGAQYF
TGTGCCAGTAGTACGATGTCGGGGGCCCAGTACTTC
>TRBD1|NA|TRBJ1-2|TRBV7-8
CASILDTGTGAGYTF
TGTGCCAGCATACTCGATACCGGGACAGGGGCTGGCTACACCTTC
>NA|NA|TRBJ1-2|TRBV15
CATRGDARNYGYTF
TGTGCCACCAGAGGGGATGCTAGAAACTATGGCTACACCTTC
>TRBD1|NA|TRBJ2-1|TRBV19
CASSRQGYNEQFF
TGTGCCAGTAGCAGACAGGGCTACAATGAGCAGTTCTTC
>TRBD1|few|TRBJ1-4|TRBV27
CASSPTPSWTGGATNEKLFF
TGTGCCAGCAGTCCCACCCCATCGTGGACAGGGGGGGCAACTAATGAAAAACTGTTTTTT
>TRBD2|NA|TRBJ2-7|TRBV7-2
CASSPNFSGGSPYEQYF
TGTGCCAGCAGCCCCAACTTCAGCGGGGGCTCTCCCTACGAGCAGTACTTC
>NA|NA|TRBJ2-7|TRBV4-2
CASSQDRGPYEQYF
TGTGCCAGCAGCCAAGACAGGGGTCCCTACGAGCAGTACTTC
>NA|NA|TRBJ1-4|TRBV13
CASSIPGVGEKLFF
TGTGCCAGCAGCATTCCAGGGGTTGGGGAAAAACTGTTTTTT
>TRBD2|NA|TRBJ2-3|TRBV5-1
CASSLEASGGADTQYF
TGCGCCAGCAGCTTGGAAGCTAGCGGGGGGGCAGATACGCAGTATTTT
>TRBD2|NA|TRBJ2-5|TRBV5-4
CASTPASARGGEETQYF
TGTGCCAGCACCCCCGCCTCGGCTAGGGGAGGGGAAGAGACCCAGTACTTC
>NA|NA|TRBJ1-1|TRBV25-1
CASSRSTGRYTEAFF
TGTGCCAGCAGCCGCTCGACAGGTCGGTACACTGAAGCTTTCTTT
>NA|NA|TRBJ2-2|TRBV5-1
CASSLGKNRVGTGELFF
TGCGCCAGCAGCTTGGGGAAGAACAGGGTAGGAACCGGGGAGCTGTTTTTT
>TRBD1|NA|TRBJ2-4|TRBV10-3
CAISEPGGPQAKNIQYF
TGTGCCATCAGTGAACCAGGGGGCCCCCAAGCCAAAAACATTCAGTACTTC
>NA|NA|TRBJ1-1|TRBV11-3
CASSLEGTRNTEAFF
TGTGCCAGCAGCTTAGAGGGGACACGGAACACTGAAGCTTTCTTT
>NA|NA|TRBJ1-2|TRBV19
CPSSPRGATNYGYTF
TGTCCCAGTAGTCCCAGGGGTGCAACGAACTATGGCTACACCTTC
>NA|once|TRBJ2-4|TRBV11-2
CASRSLAKNIQYF
TGTGCCAGCAGATCACTAGCCAAAAACATTCAGTACTTC
>TRBD2|NA|TRBJ2-7|TRBV2
CASSVNSGTYEQYF
TGTGCCAGCAGTGTTAATAGCGGGACATACGAGCAGTACTTC
>NA|NA|TRBJ2-4|TRBV2
CATEEGFSNIQYF
TGTGCCACCGAGGAGGGGTTTAGCAACATTCAGTACTTC
>NA|NA|TRBJ1-6|TRBV9
CASSAHPGGGPLHF
TGTGCCAGCAGCGCCCACCCCGGGGGGGGGCCCCTCCACTTT
>NA|NA|TRBJ2-7|TRBV11-3
CASSLVGGFGTYEQYF
TGTGCCAGCAGCTTAGTAGGAGGGTTCGGGACCTACGAGCAGTACTTC
>NA|NA|TRBJ1-5|TRBV19
CASSIIENYSNQPQHF
TGTGCCAGTAGTATCATTGAGAATTATAGCAATCAGCCCCAGCATTTT